This T cell receptor beta chain is drawn from a study of OX40 agonist ivuxolimab in advanced cancers. About the full investigation: Ivuxolimab was a fully human IgG2 agonistic monoclonal antibody targeting the costimulatory receptor OX40 (CD134). Intravenous ivuxolimab was administered to patients every 2 weeks at six dose levels: 0.01, 0.1, 0.3, 1.5, 3 and 10 mg/kg. Of the roughly 54 dose-escalation patients, hepatocellular carcinoma was present in approximately 20, melanoma in approximately 15, renal cell carcinoma in 9 and head and neck cancer in 9. In the dose-escalation cohort, 82.7% of patients were male, and the mean age was approximately 60 years, with a range of about 23 to 85. Prior anti-PD-1, anti-PD-L1 or anti-CTLA-4 therapy was permitted, and checkpoint inhibitors had been received by more than 35% of dose-escalation patients. Partial responses were achieved by three dose-escalation patients, of whom one had hepatocellular carcinoma and two had cutaneous melanoma. Peripheral TCRbeta sequencing aimed to test whether ivuxolimab altered TCR sequence diversity and caused clonal T-cell expansion. The paper reports the monotherapy dose-escalation portion (N = 52 patients) of the phase I ivuxolimab trial.

At the junction V is shortened by 0 bases and J by 5 bases, with 8 bases in between. The CDR3 runs 14 amino acids, cysteine and phenylalanine included. Just CDR3 DNA is preserved here, 42 bases in frame from base 1. Based on the germline V gene, the CDR1 and CDR2 sequences are MGHRA and YSYEKL. Note on this clone: No antigen is known for it. Nothing much larger sits one base from this clone, and base qualities are not available.

Patients with a history of autoimmune disease or receiving systemic immunosuppression were excluded from the trial. Peripheral blood for TCR sequencing was drawn from every dose cohort at baseline, at cycle 4 day 1 and at cycle 7 day 1. The samples were drawn from a first-in-human, open-label, multicenter phase I dose-escalation trial of ivuxolimab. Adults with locally advanced or metastatic melanoma, renal cell carcinoma, hepatocellular carcinoma or head and neck squamous cell carcinoma were enrolled in the trial. Before TCR sequencing, CD4+ T cells and CD8+ T cells were sorted from peripheral blood as separate populations. General conclusions and limits of the study: Low levels of normalized T-cell clonal expansion were also seen in some patients who did not respond. After ivuxolimab, CD8+ T cells had more expanded clones than CD4+ T cells on average. The antigen specificity of the clonally expanded peripheral T cells was not determined. In the 0.1-3.0 mg/kg groups, partial responders had among the lowest normalized peripheral clonal expansion, particularly in CD8+ T cells. At doses of 0.1 to 3.0 mg/kg, clonal expansion of both CD4+ and CD8+ blood T cells was observed from baseline to week 6.

Genomic DNA was extracted from sorted cells for sequencing of the TCRbeta CDR3 region. The immunoSEQ Assay was used for sequencing of TCRbeta CDR3 regions. As stored in TCRdb, this immuneACCESS dataset retains in-frame rearrangements with V and J assigned. A fraction of the clones does not appear; measured against another copy, unresolved V genes explain less than half of the discrepancy, and the remainder lacks a known reason. The sample profile shows about 80,000 clones; over 85% of them were found once. Roughly 9.6% of the sample rests with the top ten. The sequence was collected from an adult with an advanced solid tumor such as melanoma, head and neck, liver or kidney cancer. Sequencing used CD4+ or CD8+ T cells sorted from blood, obtained in a trial of the OX40 agonist ivuxolimab. In this chain, TRBV4-1 is recombined with TRBJ1-5, and possibly TRBD1, on 6 matching bases. CDR3 loop: CASSQDTGYQPQHF. Here is the DNA: TGCGCCAGCAGCCAAGACACAGGGTATCAGCCCCAGCATTTT.